This T cell receptor beta chain was retrieved from a study of T cells in Graves' hyperthyroidism and ophthalmopathy. Background on the study: Peripheral blood was secured at the point of initial diagnosis, before any treatment. Study-wide points: Among thyroid clonotypes expanded above 0.001, most also appeared in blood.

The CDR3 consists of 16 residues. V was trimmed by 0 bases and J by 3 bases, leaving 16 bases between them. CDR1 and CDR2 from the germline V gene are DFQATT and SNEGSKA (reference sequence). Authors of the study amplified TCR beta CDR3 regions from RNA transcripts. During a first-round RT-PCR of the TCR CDR3, the HTBI primer set was used. TCRdb analysed the multiplex PCR reads with MiXCR anew, one entry per CDR3 protein. The sample includes 350,000 to 450,000 distinct CDR3 sequences, around 15% seen only once; the top ten take 25% to 30%. In the ophthalmopathy cohort, Clinical Activity Score was at least 3, NOSPECS grade at least 4, and duration under 3 months. Fresh peripheral blood, 7.5 to 10 ml of it, supplied the PBMCs. Concerning this clonotype itself: The antigen remains unidentified.

The chain combines TRBV20-1 with TRBJ2-3; D not certain. The source is a man aged 45 to 65 with Graves' ophthalmopathy. The sequencing input was blood. The CDR3 bases are TGCAGTGCTAGAGATCCGTGGGCGGCGAATACAGATACGCAGTATTTT. Residues: CSARDPWAANTDTQYF.